Shown below are 28 T cell receptor beta chains from a single sample sequenced in a study of blood T cell repertoires in COVID-19. Only in-frame clones appear in the TCRdb table, and some are missing; sequencing was by immunoSEQ multiplex PCR. Of under 200,000 clones in the sample, over 60% were seen once. Sequences were obtained from peripheral blood. Source of these receptors: a man aged 55 to 70 with acute or convalescent COVID-19.

In its sample, this clone was seen a few times. The chain couples TRBV5-4 to TRBJ2-1; 7 nucleotides line up with TRBD1. The germline CDR1 and CDR2 sequences are SGHNT and YYREEE (reference sequence). J gave up 0 bases and V 0 bases, and 3 bases lay outside the gene matches. CDR3 length: 16 amino acids. CDR3 DNA: TGTGCCAGCAGCTTGGGAGGGGGCGTCTCCTACAATGAGCAGTTCTTC. It specifies CASSLGGGVSYNEQFF.

This chain uses TRBV6-5 with TRBJ1-2; D ambiguous. The CDR3 loop spans 16 amino acids. Germline assignment: CDR1 MNHEY and CDR2 SVGAGI. V was cut by 2 bases and J by 4 bases, with 17 bases left in between. The CDR3: CASSYGGSGRVYGYTF. The DNA of the CDR3 is TGTGCCAGCAGTTACGGAGGGTCCGGGCGCGTCTATGGCTACACCTTC.

The V call is TRBV7-2, the J call TRBJ2-3; TRBD2 aligns across 7 bases. Unmatched junction bases numbered 12, after V lost 5 bases and J lost 1 base. CDR1 is SGHTA and CDR2 is FQGNSA in the germline V gene. CDR3 length equals 17 residues. The CDR3 here is CASSPMWGDYGTDTQYF. In DNA, the CDR3 is TGTGCCAGCAGCCCCATGTGGGGGGACTATGGCACAGATACGCAGTATTTT.

V usage is TRBV7-2 and J usage is TRBJ1-4, with 9 bases lining up with TRBD1. The CDR3 length is 16 residues. Germline-derived CDR1 and CDR2 are SGHTA and FQGNSA. The V gene end was trimmed by 1 base and the J gene end by 8 bases; junction bases not matched to a gene: 8. CDR3 coding DNA: TGTGCCAGCAGCTTAGGAGTAGTGGACAGGGGCGAAAAACTGTTTTTT. This encodes CASSLGVVDRGEKLFF.

The V call is TRBV7-2, the J call TRBJ2-7; D is perhaps TRBD2 (5 bases). This CDR3 contains 12 residues. V lost 5 bases and J lost 2, with 7 bases in between. CDR1 is SGHTA, CDR2 FQGNSA, per germline. DNA of the CDR3: TGTGCCAGCAGCACCGGGACCTACGAGCAGTACTTC. Its protein product is CASSTGTYEQYF.

This chain uses TRBV7-2 with TRBJ2-7; TRBD1 agrees at 8 bases. The CDR3 is 14 residues long. From germline, CDR1 is SGHTA and CDR2 FQGNSA. The J segment lost 5 bases and the V segment lost 2 bases, leaving 5 bases of the junction unmatched. CDR3 loop: CASSLNRGFDEQYF. CDR3 nucleotide sequence: TGTGCCAGCAGCTTAAACAGGGGGTTCGACGAGCAGTACTTC. Complete variable domain (other parts from reference TRBV7-2 and TRBJ2-7): GAGVSQSPSNKVTEKGKDVELRCDPISGHTALYWYRQSLGQGLEFLIYFQGNSAPDKSGLPSDRFSAERTGGSVSTLTIQRTQQEDSAVYLCASSLNRGFDEQYFGPGTRLTVT.

The chain joins TRBV27 to TRBJ2-2; possible D gene TRBD1, 5 bases. V dropped 2 bases and J dropped 7 bases, with 11 bases sitting between them. CDR3 length: 14 residues. The germline V gene encodes CDR1 MNHEY and CDR2 SMNVEV (reference sequence). This CDR3 reads CASSLLGAVGELFF. The CDR3 DNA is TGTGCCAGCAGTTTACTTGGGGCGGTCGGGGAGCTGTTTTTT.

The rearrangement uses TRBV15 and TRBJ1-1; possibly TRBD1 for D (6 bases). The CDR3 length is 13 residues. Germline lookup yields CDR1 LNHNV and CDR2 YYDKDF (reference sequence). The V and J ends lost 5 bases and 4 bases respectively, with 11 bases between them. DNA for the CDR3: TGTGCCACCAGCTCGGACAGTCGCACTGAAGCTTTCTTT. This gives the protein CATSSDSRTEAFF.

The chain carries TRBV19 and TRBJ2-7; 8 bases agree with TRBD1. CDR3 length equals 13 residues. Trimming took 5 bases from V and 1 from J; bases not matched to a gene: 1. The germline V gene has CDR1 LNHDA and CDR2 SQIVND (reference sequence). The chain's CDR3 is CASSRQGSYEQYF. The CDR3 coding sequence is TGTGCCAGTAGTCGACAGGGGTCCTACGAGCAGTACTTC.

The J gene is TRBJ1-3, the V gene TRBV7-2; perhaps TRBD1 as D (6 bases). V lost 0 bases and J lost 4, with 19 bases in between. Germline CDR1 is SGHTA and CDR2 is FQGNSA. The CDR3 has 18 amino acids. The CDR3 bases are TGTGCCAGCAGCTTAGCCGAGCAGGGGAGGGCGAGGGGAAACACCATATATTTT. It codes for CASSLAEQGRARGNTIYF.

The chain joins TRBV30 to TRBJ2-7, with 7 bases lining up with TRBD2. This CDR3 is 14 amino acids long. Germline assignment: CDR1 GTSNPN and CDR2 SVGIG (reference sequence). V gave up 1 base and J gave up 3 bases; unmatched junction bases: 6. The chain's CDR3 is CAWSGGGILYEQYF. The CDR3 nucleotides read TGTGCCTGGAGTGGGGGGGGGATCCTCTACGAGCAGTACTTC.

This chain joins TRBV6-5 and TRBJ1-2, with D possibly being TRBD1 (5 bases). The V end lost 5 bases, the J end lost 2 bases, and 12 bases lay between the germline ends. This CDR3 contains 14 residues. Germline V lookup: CDR1 MNHEY, CDR2 SVGAGI. In DNA form, the CDR3 reads TGTGCCAGCAGTACCAGCCGGGGGAACTATGGCTACACCTTC. It encodes CASSTSRGNYGYTF.

V gene TRBV11-2 combines with J gene TRBJ1-5; D not certain. The V gene lost 0 bases and the J gene lost 4 bases, with 10 bases spanning the gap. Germline CDR1 SGHAT, CDR2 FQNNGV. The CDR3 length is 15 residues. CDR3 protein: CASSLDSTGNQPQHF. CDR3 coding DNA: TGTGCCAGCAGCTTAGATTCCACGGGTAATCAGCCCCAGCATTTT.

The chain is built from TRBV19 and TRBJ2-2; the match to TRBD2 covers 15 bases. Germline lookup yields CDR1 LNHDA and CDR2 SQIVND (reference sequence). The CDR3 contains 16 residues. V lost 6 bases and J lost 6; bases outside the gene matches: 5. The CDR3, as DNA: TGTGCCAGTAGGAAGGGACTAGCGGGGGGTGCCGGGGAGCTGTTTTTT. This codes for CASRKGLAGGAGELFF. Together with reference TRBV19 and TRBJ2-2, the CDR3 gives the full variable domain: DGGITQSPKYLFRKEGQNVTLSCEQNLNHDAMYWYRQDPGQGLRLIYYSQIVNDFQKGDIAEGYSVSREKKESFPLTVTSAQKNPTAFYLCASRKGLAGGAGELFFGEGSRLTVL.

This clone was observed a single time. The V and J genes are TRBV7-6 and TRBJ2-7, with 8 bases matching TRBD1. CDR3 size: 14 residues. With 4 bases clipped from V and 5 bases from J, the junction kept 7 bases outside the gene matches. Germline V lookup: CDR1 SGHVS, CDR2 FNYEAQ. CDR3 nucleotides: TGTGCCAGCAGCTCGGACAGGGTTGCCCACGAGCAGTACTTC. Protein product: CASSSDRVAHEQYF. Based on the CDR3 plus reference TRBV7-6 and TRBJ2-7, the full variable domain is GAGVSQSPRYKVTKRGQDVALRCDPISGHVSLYWYRQALGQGPEFLTYFNYEAQQDKSGLPNDRFSAERPEGSISTLTIQRTEQRDSAMYRCASSSDRVAHEQYFGPGTRLTVT.

The rearrangement joins TRBV12-3 or TRBV12-4 to TRBJ2-7; D is possibly TRBD1 (5 bases). Deletions cut 2 bases from V and 9 bases from J, with 8 bases between. CDR3 length: 11 residues. The chain's CDR3 is CASSLIGVQYF. As DNA, the CDR3 is TGTGCCAGCAGTTTAATAGGGGTGCAGTACTTC.

V is TRBV6-5 and J is TRBJ1-5; 7 nucleotides agree with TRBD1. The CDR3 sequence is 14 residues long. Germline lookup yields CDR1 MNHEY and CDR2 SVGAGI. V lost 5 bases and J lost 1; bases outside the gene matches: 2. The CDR3: CASSPGGSNQPQHF. CDR3 coding DNA: TGTGCCAGCAGTCCAGGGGGGAGCAATCAGCCCCAGCATTTT.

This clone has just a few counts. The chain combines TRBV19 with TRBJ1-5; TRBD1 aligns across 7 bases. V lost 4 bases and J lost 7; bases outside the gene matches: 4. The CDR3 extends over 13 amino acids. Germline V gene sequence: CDR1 LNHDA, CDR2 SQIVND (reference sequence). The CDR3, as DNA: TGTGCCAGTAGTAGGGGACAGAGACAGCCCCAGCATTTT. It is translated as CASSRGQRQPQHF.

This chain links TRBV27 with TRBJ1-2; 8 positions match TRBD1. The CDR3 runs 14 residues. V lost 5 bases to trimming and J lost 5 bases; unmatched junction nucleotides: 7. Germline CDR1 MNHEY, CDR2 SMNVEV (reference sequence). CDR3 bases: TGTGCCAGCAGTGACGGGGACAGGTTTTATGGCTACACCTTC. As protein: CASSDGDRFYGYTF.

The gene calls are TRBV10-3 and TRBJ1-2; perhaps TRBD1 as D (6 bases). Germline V lookup: CDR1 ENHRY, CDR2 SYGVKD. V gave up 0 bases and J gave up 2 bases, with 10 bases separating them. CDR3 size: 15 residues. DNA of the CDR3: TGTGCCATCAGTGAGTCGGAAGGGGGAAACTATGGCTACACCTTC. It yields the protein CAISESEGGNYGYTF.

J is TRBJ1-1 and V is TRBV3-1 (or the pseudogene TRBV3-2); D perhaps matches TRBD1 (6 bases). This CDR3 is 13 amino acids long. Germline CDR1 LGHDT, CDR2 YNNKEL (reference sequence). V was pared by 4 bases and J by 1 base, with 7 bases between. The CDR3 spells CASSLGGNTEAFF. The CDR3 DNA follows: TGTGCCAGCAGCCTAGGGGGGAACACTGAAGCTTTCTTT.

V is TRBV7-3 and J is TRBJ1-1; D is ambiguous. V lost 2 bases and J lost 1, with 11 bases in between. The CDR3 totals 15 residues. CDR1 is SGHTA and CDR2 is FQGTGA in the germline V gene. DNA of the CDR3: TGTGCCAGCAGCTTATCTCCTACCCCGAACACTGAAGCTTTCTTT. Translation gives CASSLSPTPNTEAFF.

The CDR3: CAISSTGINTEAFF. The CDR3 DNA is TGTGCCATCAGTTCAACAGGGATCAACACTGAAGCTTTCTTT. J is TRBJ1-1 and V is TRBV10-3; perhaps TRBD1 as D (6 bases). Germline values: CDR1 ENHRY, CDR2 SYGVKD. V lost 5 bases to trimming and J lost 2 bases, with 12 bases between them. The CDR3 is 14 amino acids.

The V and J genes are TRBV7-9 and TRBJ2-3; 9 positions match TRBD1. The CDR3 consists of 16 residues. Unmatched junction bases numbered 10, after V lost 3 bases and J lost 6 bases. Germline V gene lookup returns CDR1 SEHNR and CDR2 FQNEAQ (reference sequence). CDR3 in amino acids: CASSFTRQGGLDTQYF. CDR3 DNA: TGTGCCAGCAGCTTTACAAGACAGGGGGGGCTGGATACGCAGTATTTT.

CDR3 protein: CATNREARETQYF. The CDR3 nucleotides are TGTGCCACCAACAGGGAAGCTAGAGAGACCCAGTACTTC. This chain joins TRBV10-3 and TRBJ2-5; D may be TRBD1 (6 bases). Germline CDR1 reads ENHRY; CDR2 reads SYGVKD. Trimming removed 10 bases from V and 4 bases from J, with 16 bases in between. The CDR3 totals 13 residues.

V gene TRBV9 combines with J gene TRBJ2-7; D is possibly TRBD1 (6 bases). Trimming shortened V by 0 bases and J by 6 bases, and 10 bases separated the two germline ends. Germline CDR1 and CDR2: SGDLS and YYNGEE. This CDR3 is 13 amino acids long. The CDR3 region is CASSVAGTSEQYF. In nucleotides, the CDR3 is TGTGCCAGCAGCGTAGCTGGGACATCCGAGCAGTACTTC.

The chain joins TRBV28 to TRBJ2-7; 8 bases agree with TRBD1. Unmatched junction bases numbered 12, after V lost 2 bases and J lost 3 bases. The length of the CDR3 is 17 residues. The germline V gene has CDR1 MDHEN and CDR2 SYDVKM. The CDR3 loop reads CASSLSFGQGTFYEQYF. Written as DNA, the CDR3 is TGTGCCAGCAGTTTAAGTTTCGGACAGGGAACTTTCTACGAGCAGTACTTC.

This sequence joins TRBV18 and TRBJ1-2; TRBD1 aligns across 8 bases. The ends lost 3 bases at V and 3 bases at J; junction bases unmatched: 6. Germline V CDR1 and CDR2: KGHSH, LQKENI. The CDR3 spans 15 residues. The CDR3: CASSPLTGVDYGYTF. CDR3 coding DNA: TGTGCCAGCTCACCTCTGACAGGGGTAGACTATGGCTACACCTTC.